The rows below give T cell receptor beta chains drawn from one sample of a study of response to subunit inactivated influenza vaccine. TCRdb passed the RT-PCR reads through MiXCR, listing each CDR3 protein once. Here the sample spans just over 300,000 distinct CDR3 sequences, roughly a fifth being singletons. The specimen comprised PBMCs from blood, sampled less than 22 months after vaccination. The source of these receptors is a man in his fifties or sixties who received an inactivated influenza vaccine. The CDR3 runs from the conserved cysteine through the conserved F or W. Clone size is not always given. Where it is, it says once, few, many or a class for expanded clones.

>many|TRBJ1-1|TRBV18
CASSPFRDTEAFF
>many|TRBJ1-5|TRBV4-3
CASSPGGGQPQHF
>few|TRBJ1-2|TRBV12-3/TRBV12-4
CASSLEVVGYTF
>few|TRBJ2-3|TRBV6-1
CASLFASTDTQYF
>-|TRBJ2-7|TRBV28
CASSFQDRSYEQYF
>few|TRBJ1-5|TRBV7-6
CASSSRTGAGNQPQHF
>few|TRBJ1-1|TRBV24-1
CATSDERDTEAFF
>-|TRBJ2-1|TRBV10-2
CASRSTSGSSYNEQFF
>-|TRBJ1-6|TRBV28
CASSDRALWNSPLHF
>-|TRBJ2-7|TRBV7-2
CASSLRLPLGREQYF
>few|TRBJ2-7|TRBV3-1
CASSPRVVKDEQYF